A few counts support the clone carrying this T cell receptor beta chain. This sample was included in a study of patients and donors after allogeneic stem cell transplantation. Each CDR3 protein is one row after TCRdb ran MiXCR on the RT-PCR reads. The table includes about 200,000 distinct CDR3 sequences, 38% detected once. This CDR3 has 14 amino acids. From germline, CDR1 is DFQATT and CDR2 SNEGSKA (reference sequence). The ends lost 5 bases at V and 2 bases at J; junction bases unmatched: 4. The chain employs TRBV20-1 and TRBJ1-5, with 9 bases identical to TRBD1. The sequenced sample was blood, either unsorted or a sorted T cell fraction (not recorded which). The source of this sequence is a human donor who was either an allogeneic HSCT recipient or a stem cell or donor lymphocyte infusion donor (not recorded which). It is not recorded whose cells these are; they may come from a transplant donor. CDR3 coding DNA: TGCAGTGCTGGACGACAGGGGGGCAATCAGCCCCAGCATTTT. Translating it yields CSAGRQGGNQPQHF.